These T cell receptor beta chains were read from a single sample in a study of T cell repertoires in cytomegalovirus infection. MiXCR, run by TCRdb on the reads, gives a single entry per CDR3 protein. There are about 740,000 distinct CDR3 sequences in the sample; 35% to 45% occur only once, and around 2.6% lies in the top ten. Sequenced: PBMCs. These receptor sequences come from a human donor in good health (CMV status not recorded). Some clones in this sample may be carry-over from other donors' samples. Both conserved end residues are part of each CDR3. The order of the fields is V gene, clone size, J gene, D gene, CDR3 protein, CDR3 DNA. A D gene is named only where the DNA matches it firmly. Rows give clone size only sometimes, using once, few, many, or a class for an expanded clone.

TRBV11-2	-	TRBJ2-2	-	CASSQIGVGELFF	TGTGCCAGCAGCCAAATCGGAGTAGGGGAGCTGTTTTTT
TRBV5-1	-	TRBJ2-1	-	CASSWPGFNEQFF	TGCGCCAGCAGTTGGCCGGGGTTCAATGAGCAGTTCTTC
TRBV7-2	-	TRBJ2-7	-	CASSLAPIGRTPYEQYF	TGTGCCAGCAGCTTAGCGCCCATCGGGAGAACCCCCTACGAGCAGTACTTC
TRBV11-2	-	TRBJ2-7	-	CASSLDNLVEQYF	TGTGCCAGCAGCTTAGATAACCTCGTAGAGCAGTACTTC
TRBV5-1	few	TRBJ2-3	TRBD2	CASSSGLAGGAPSTDTQYF	TGCGCCAGCAGCTCAGGCCTAGCGGGGGGGGCTCCTAGCACAGATACGCAGTATTTT
TRBV7-2	-	TRBJ2-1	TRBD2	CARSPPGSGSSYNEKFF	TGTGCCAGAAGCCCTCCAGGAAGCGGGAGCTCCTACAATGAGAAGTTCTTC
TRBV2	-	TRBJ1-1	-	CASKGATEAFF	TGTGCCAGCAAAGGGGCCACTGAAGCTTTCTTT
TRBV28	many	TRBJ1-1	-	CASAGGTEAFF	TGTGCCAGCGCGGGCGGGACTGAAGCTTTCTTT
TRBV11-2	few	TRBJ2-1	TRBD2	CASSLVDRGVNYNEQFF	TGTGCCAGCAGCTTAGTCGACCGGGGGGTAAACTACAATGAGCAGTTCTTC
TRBV7-2	-	TRBJ1-1	-	CASSPGVWNTEAFF	TGTGCCAGCAGCCCGGGGGTATGGAACACTGAAGCTTTCTTT
TRBV7-6	-	TRBJ1-1	-	CASSLRGLGPNTEAFF	TGTGCCAGCAGCTTGAGGGGTTTGGGACCGAACACTGAAGCTTTCTTT
TRBV4-1	-	TRBJ2-2	-	CASSLLGPRTGELFF	TGCGCCAGCAGCCTCTTGGGGCCCAGGACCGGGGAGCTGTTTTTT
TRBV7-2	many	TRBJ1-5	-	CASSPTGLLSNQPQHF	TGTGCCAGCAGCCCCACAGGGCTCCTTAGCAATCAGCCCCAGCATTTT
TRBV11-2	-	TRBJ2-7	-	CASSLEFGDPHEQYF	TGTGCCAGCAGCTTAGAATTCGGGGACCCCCACGAGCAGTACTTC
TRBV6-1	-	TRBJ1-2	TRBD1	CASSQGQAGGYTF	TGTGCCAGCAGCCAGGGACAGGCAGGCGGCTACACCTTC